This T cell receptor (beta chain) came from a study of T cells in women clearing cervical HPV infection. Whole-study context: Case blood was drawn when the lesion was first found; control blood after infection became undetectable.

Concerning this clone: The read is 3 residues too short to cover the CDR3 end, so that end is filled in from the germline J gene.

With 3 bases removed from V and 1 base from J, the gap between germline ends came to 9 bases. Germline CDR1 is LNHDA and CDR2 is SQIVND (reference sequence). CDR3 length: 15 residues. immunoSEQ multiplex PCR used an average of around 1,200 ng genomic DNA. Libraries were prepared by immunoSEQ multiplex PCR; TCRdb keeps only in-frame clonotypes and omits some of them. The sample table sets out 45,000 to 50,000 clones. Cervical HPV DNA detected by MY09/MY11 PCR, typed by dot-blot. V gene TRBV19 combines with J gene TRBJ1-4, with a tentative D call TRBD1 (5 bases). The sample taken for sequencing was blood buffy coat. The clonotype comes from a woman aged 18-69 years with a cervical HPV16 infection that either progressed to CIN3+ or cleared (not recorded which). CDR3 DNA, as far as it was read: TGTGCCAGTAGTATTGGGCAGGGAACTAATGAAAAA. This sequence encodes CASSIGQGTNEK. The full CDR3 is CASSIGQGTNEKLFF.